Detailed here is one T cell receptor beta chain. Its antigen is not identified. Germline CDR1 reads SGHNT; CDR2 reads YYREEE (reference sequence). The CDR3 sequence is 16 residues long. Losses at the gene ends were 3 bases for V and 2 bases for J; bases not matched to a gene: 3. This table comes from immunoSEQ multiplex PCR, and its TCRdb copy is limited to in-frame clones, with some not included. The sample carries roughly 51,000 clones, under 85% recorded once. Time point denoted: week 35, safety follow-up. Mutant IDH1 20-mer peptide, at 300 ug, made up each vaccine dose, with topical imiquimod. Diagnosis in the donors showed new WHO grade 3 or 4 astrocytomas that were IDH1-mutant and ATRX-lost. The data were taken from a study of a mutant IDH1 vaccine in newly diagnosed glioma. Study at large: Treated patients comprised 62.5% males and approximately 40% females, mean age 40.4 years. Visits designated V12 and V13 were conducted at weeks 35 and 47, respectively.

This TCR derives from a man aged 35-49 years with glioma. Source: PBMCs, taken from a glioma patient whose treatment included an IDH1 peptide vaccine. The chain recombines TRBV5-4 with TRBJ2-1; 12 bases agree with TRBD2. The CDR3 loop is CASSYASGGAYNEQFF. Here the CDR3 DNA reads TGTGCCAGCAGCTACGCTAGCGGGGGGGCCTACAATGAGCAGTTCTTC.